Shown below are 9 T cell receptor beta chains from a single sample sequenced in a study of blood T cells in healthy people across ages. The authors ran a second PCR of roughly 6 to 12 cycles using a sample-barcoded 5' primer and a J-beta primer mix. In TCRdb, the 5' RACE reads were re-called with MiXCR into one record per CDR3 protein. The table includes some 710,000 distinct CDR3 sequences, about a fifth detected once. The sequencing input was blood. The receptors originated from a man between 65 and 85 years old in good health.

The chain links TRBV20-1 to TRBJ2-4; possibly TRBD2 for D (6 bases). CDR3 size: 15 residues. Germline V gene data show CDR1 as DFQATT and CDR2 as SNEGSKA (reference sequence). V was shortened by 6 bases and J by 0 bases, with 15 bases between the two germline ends. The DNA for the CDR3 is TGCAGTGCCATTACTACCGGGAGAGCCAAAAACATTCAGTACTTC. Its translation is CSAITTGRAKNIQYF.

V gene TRBV20-1 combines with J gene TRBJ1-1, with 7 positions matching TRBD1. This CDR3 is built from 14 residues. V shed 6 bases, J shed 5 bases, and the junction held 12 bases outside the gene matches. Per the germline V gene, CDR1 is DFQATT and CDR2 is SNEGSKA (reference sequence). CDR3 DNA sequence: TGCAGTGCCTCTCGGACAGGAGGGGGAACTGAAGCTTTCTTT. It codes for CSASRTGGGTEAFF.

This clonotype was counted between two and nine times. J is TRBJ2-3 and V is TRBV7-2; tentatively, D is TRBD1 (6 bases). Germline V gives CDR1 SGHTA, CDR2 FQGNSA. V dropped 1 base and J dropped 0 bases, with 14 bases sitting between them. The CDR3 contains 17 residues. CDR3 protein: CASSLESGARSTDTQYF. The DNA of the CDR3 is TGTGCCAGCAGCTTAGAATCAGGGGCCCGTAGCACAGATACGCAGTATTTT.

The V gene is TRBV15, the J gene TRBJ2-2; tentatively, D is TRBD1 (6 bases). Trimming cost V 1 base and J 3 bases, with 15 bases left between them. Looked up from germline, CDR1 is LNHNV and CDR2 is YYDKDF (reference sequence). The CDR3 is 17 residues long. The CDR3 here is CATSRALRGGHTGELFF. DNA for the CDR3: TGTGCCACCAGCAGAGCCCTTAGAGGGGGTCACACCGGGGAGCTGTTTTTT.

This chain joins TRBV6-6 and TRBJ2-5, with 10 bases identical to TRBD2. The ends lost 0 bases at V and 4 bases at J; junction bases unmatched: 8. Germline assignment: CDR1 MNHNY and CDR2 SVGAGI (reference sequence). CDR3 length equals 17 residues. This chain's CDR3 is CASSYSDGLAASETQYF. Here the CDR3 DNA reads TGTGCCAGCAGTTACTCGGACGGACTAGCGGCGTCAGAGACCCAGTACTTC.

This clonotype was picked up many times. The gene calls are TRBV29-1 and TRBJ2-1; the D gene could be TRBD1 or TRBD2 (5 bases each). V was pared by 7 bases and J by 1 base, with 8 bases between. This CDR3 comprises 12 residues. CDR1 and CDR2 from the germline V gene are SQVTM and ANQGSEA. In nucleotides, the CDR3 is TGCAGCGGGGGGTTGTCCTACAATGAGCAGTTCTTC. Its translation is CSGGLSYNEQFF.

In its sample, this clonotype was seen many times. The chain uses TRBV28 and TRBJ2-1; D may correspond to TRBD1 or TRBD2 (5 bases each). The CDR3 totals 14 residues. Germline V gene data show CDR1 as MDHEN and CDR2 as SYDVKM. Deletions cut 5 bases from V and 6 bases from J, with 14 bases between. CDR3 coding DNA: TGTGCCAGCAGTCCCAATTGGGGGAGCAATGAGCAGTTCTTC. Translation gives CASSPNWGSNEQFF.

This clonotype was seen more than once but under ten times. The V and J genes are TRBV18 and TRBJ2-3; 7 bases fit TRBD1. The CDR3 consists of 17 residues. The germline gives CDR1 KGHSH, CDR2 LQKENI. V trimming: 2 bases; J trimming: 2 bases; junction bases outside the gene matches: 10. The CDR3 loop is CASSPFTPGQNTDTQYF. CDR3 nucleotides: TGTGCCAGCTCACCATTCACGCCGGGACAGAACACAGATACGCAGTATTTT.

The J gene is TRBJ2-5, the V gene TRBV20-1; 8 bases map to TRBD1. Gene TRBJ2-7 matches the end of the DNA better, so the J call may be wrong. The CDR3 extends over 14 amino acids. Germline lookup yields CDR1 DFQATT and CDR2 SNEGSKA (reference sequence). Here the CDR3 DNA reads TGCAGTGCTAGTCAGGGGGCTTCGGCATACGAGCAGTACTTC. It encodes CSASQGASAYEQYF.